Listed here are 26 T cell receptor beta chains from one sample, sequenced in a study of breast tumors, draining lymph nodes, adjacent tissues. In TCRdb, the multiplex PCR reads were re-called with MiXCR into one record per CDR3 protein. The profile shows approximately 130,000 distinct CDR3 sequences, over 20% of them singletons. Samples came from axillary lymph nodes draining the breast cancer. The source material was axillary lymph node tissue. The receptors were gathered from a female donor with breast cancer. Some clones in this sample may be carry-over from other donors' samples.

This clonotype was seen at least ten times. The chain carries TRBV19 and TRBJ1-5; perhaps TRBD1 as D (5 bases). The V end was cut by 5 bases, the J end by 7 bases, with 12 bases between. CDR1 and CDR2 from the germline V gene are LNHDA and SQIVND (reference sequence). The CDR3 runs to 13 residues. CDR3 sequence: CASSFQGPQPQHF. In DNA form, the CDR3 reads TGTGCCAGTAGTTTCCAGGGTCCCCAGCCCCAGCATTTT.

This clonotype came up many times. The V gene is TRBV5-6, the J gene TRBJ1-2; TRBD1 might be the D (6 bases). CDR1 and CDR2 from the germline V gene are SGHDT and YYEEEE. The CDR3 is made up of 17 amino acids. V was cut by 0 bases and J by 5 bases, with 20 bases left in between. This chain's CDR3 is CASSLGGAGATIYGYTF. CDR3 DNA: TGTGCCAGCAGCTTGGGCGGGGCAGGGGCCACTATATATGGCTACACCTTC.

The table lists this clonotype with many counts. The chain combines TRBV2 with TRBJ2-2, with D maybe TRBD2 (6 bases). The CDR3 runs to 15 residues. V was trimmed by 9 bases and J by 6 bases, leaving 20 bases between them. Germline assignment: CDR1 SNHLY and CDR2 FYNNEI. CDR3 sequence (DNA): TGTGCCAGTAACGAGCAGGGAGGAAGAGCCGGGGAGCTGTTTTTT. Encoded protein: CASNEQGGRAGELFF. Using reference TRBV2 and TRBJ2-2 for the parts outside the CDR3, the full variable domain is EPEVTQTPSHQVTQMGQEVILRCVPISNHLYFYWYRQILGQKVEFLVSFYNNEISEKSEIFDDQFSVERPDGSNFTLKIRSTKLEDSAMYFCASNEQGGRAGELFFGEGSRLTVL.

The V gene is TRBV28, the J gene TRBJ2-7; 7 positions match TRBD1. Looked up from germline, CDR1 is MDHEN and CDR2 is SYDVKM. V trimming: 4 bases; J trimming: 0 bases; junction bases outside the gene matches: 9. The CDR3 consists of 16 residues. The CDR3 DNA reads TGTGCCAGCAGTTCCCCAGGGGGTAGTAGCTCCTACGAGCAGTACTTC. It translates to CASSSPGGSSSYEQYF.

In the case of this clonotype: A single base separates this from a much larger clone, so it may be a read error. This chain connects TRBV5-8 to TRBJ1-5; 7 positions agree with TRBD1. The germline gives CDR1 SGHTS, CDR2 YDEGEE. CDR3 length equals 15 residues. The CDR3 is CASSLAAAGGQPRHF. CDR3 DNA: TGTGCCAGCAGCTTGGCCGCGGCAGGGGGACAGCCCCGGCATTTT. The complete variable domain, with remaining parts taken from reference TRBV5-8 and TRBJ1-5, reads EAGVTQSPTHLIKTRGQQATLRCSPISGHTSVYWYQQALGLGLQFLLWYDEGEERNRGNFPPRFSGRQFPNYSSELNVNALELEDSALYLCASSLAAAGGQPRHFGDGTRLSIL.

As for this clonotype: This may arise from a read error, as a much more abundant clone is one base away. The chain is built from TRBV5-1 and TRBJ1-2; possible D gene TRBD1, 5 bases. The CDR3 is made up of 12 amino acids. Germline values: CDR1 SGHRS, CDR2 YFSETQ. The CDR3 protein is CASSPQGSGHTF. The CDR3 DNA follows: TGCGCCAGCAGCCCCCAGGGAAGTGGCCACACCTTC.

About this clonotype: Sequence at one end of the junction differs from germline and may be a read error. The CDR3 reads CAGSSFPGTEFQETQYF. The CDR3 DNA sequence: TGCGCCGGCAGCTCGTTTCCCGGGACGGAATTCCAAGAGACCCAGTACTTC. This chain links TRBV5-1 with TRBJ2-5; D could derive from TRBD1 or TRBD2 (5 bases each). The CDR3 length is 17 residues. Germline loops: CDR1 SGHRS, CDR2 YFSETQ.

In this sample, this clonotype turned up many times. The rearrangement joins TRBV7-6 to TRBJ2-7, with D possibly being TRBD1 or TRBD2 (5 bases each). The V and J ends lost 3 bases and 0 bases respectively, with 15 bases between them. Germline V gene data show CDR1 as SGHVS and CDR2 as FNYEAQ. The CDR3 consists of 16 residues. The CDR3 spells CASSFDRDRSSYEQYF. The CDR3 coding sequence is TGTGCCAGCAGCTTTGACCGGGACCGAAGCTCCTACGAGCAGTACTTC.

As for this clonotype: A much larger clone differs by one base, so this may be a read error. The V call is TRBV24-1, the J call TRBJ2-2; a possible D gene is TRBD2 (5 bases). The CDR3 covers 14 residues. The V gene's germline CDR1 is KGHDR and CDR2 SFDVKD. The CDR3 loop is CATSDAHVTGELYF. The CDR3 DNA sequence: TGTGCCACCAGTGATGCCCACGTCACCGGGGAGCTGTATTTT.

At least ten counts were recorded for this clonotype. CDR3 nucleotide sequence: TGTGCCAGCAGTAGGACTGGGCAGGGAGAGCAGTACTTC. Translated, it gives CASSRTGQGEQYF. The rearrangement joins TRBV7-2 to TRBJ2-7; the D gene could be TRBD1 or TRBD2 (5 bases each). The germline V gene has CDR1 SGHTA and CDR2 FQGNSA. Deletions cut 6 bases from V and 7 bases from J, with 16 bases between. The CDR3 loop spans 13 amino acids.

Comment on this clonotype: A read error may be the cause here, since a much bigger clone is one base away. This rearrangement joins TRBV9 to TRBJ2-2, with 11 bases aligning to TRBD1. This CDR3 is 15 amino acids long. CDR1 and CDR2 from the germline V gene are SGDLS and YYNGEE. The CDR3 region has the DNA TGTGCCAGCAGCGGGACAGGGGGCATGGTCGGGGAGCCGTTTTTT. Its translation is CASSGTGGMVGEPFF.

This clonotype came up many times. The CDR3 here is CASSHQRFTGELFF. CDR3 bases: TGTGCCAGCAGTCACCAGCGATTCACCGGGGAGCTGTTTTTT. The chain couples TRBV6-4 to TRBJ2-2; D uncertain. V lost 5 bases and J 4 bases, leaving 11 bases between the germline ends. The CDR3 covers 14 residues. Germline V gene sequence: CDR1 MRHNA, CDR2 SNTAGT.

This clonotype was counted ten times or more. V usage is TRBV2 and J usage is TRBJ1-4, with D unclear. The CDR3 runs to 14 residues. Per germline, CDR1 SNHLY and CDR2 FYNNEI. Trimming took off 7 bases at V and 5 bases at J, with 14 bases between the two ends. As DNA, the CDR3 is TGTGCCAGCACCTCACCTGTATCAAATGAAAAACTGTTTTTT. Its translation is CASTSPVSNEKLFF.

Ten or more counts support this clonotype. The chain recombines TRBV9 with TRBJ2-2; no clear D gene. The V end lost 3 bases, the J end lost 2 bases, and 17 bases lay between the germline ends. The CDR3 has 17 residues. Germline CDR1 and CDR2: SGDLS and YYNGEE. The CDR3 bases are TGTGCCAGCAGCGAAGAAGACACATTTAAAAACACCGGGGAGCTGTTTTTT. Residues: CASSEEDTFKNTGELFF. The full variable domain, in which reference TRBV9 and TRBJ2-2 provide the parts outside the CDR3, is DSGVTQTPKHLITATGQRVTLRCSPRSGDLSVYWYQQSLDQGLQFLIQYYNGEERAKGNILERFSAQQFPDLHSELNLSSLELGDSALYFCASSEEDTFKNTGELFFGEGSRLTVL.

In regard to this clonotype: A much more abundant neighbour one base away suggests this may be a read error. The chain recombines TRBV7-9 with TRBJ2-5; D is undetermined. The germline V gene has CDR1 SEHNR and CDR2 FQNEAQ (reference sequence). This CDR3 is built from 15 residues. CDR3 bases: TGTGCCAGCAGCTATTGGTCAGAAATTCAAGGGACCCAGTACTTC. Amino acids: CASSYWSEIQGTQYF.

This clonotype has ten or more counts. Here the CDR3 reads CSVETSGLGDEQYF. The CDR3 DNA reads TGCAGCGTTGAGACTAGCGGCCTTGGAGACGAGCAGTACTTC. This chain links TRBV29-1 with TRBJ2-7; 9 bases match TRBD2. This CDR3 contains 14 residues. Trimming took 3 bases from V and 5 from J; bases not matched to a gene: 8. From germline, CDR1 is SQVTM and CDR2 ANQGSEA.

This clonotype was observed at least ten times. The rearrangement links TRBV15 to TRBJ2-7, with 8 bases aligning to TRBD1. This CDR3 has 15 amino acids. The junction had 6 bases not matched to a gene; V was cut back by 5 bases and J by 0 bases. Germline CDR1 LNHNV, CDR2 YYDKDF (reference sequence). In DNA form, the CDR3 reads TGTGCCACCAGCGACCCGGGACAGGACTCCTACGAGCAGTACTTC. This codes for CATSDPGQDSYEQYF.

This clonotype showed up many times. This chain connects TRBV9 to TRBJ2-7, with TRBD2 matching 11 bases. Germline V gives CDR1 SGDLS, CDR2 YYNGEE. J gave up 7 bases and V 0 bases, and 9 bases lay outside the gene matches. This CDR3 comprises 16 residues. CDR3 DNA: TGTGCCAGCAGCGTAGATTTAGCGGGAGGGCCGGAGGAGCAGTACTTC. Protein sequence: CASSVDLAGGPEEQYF. The variable domain in full, completed from reference TRBV9 and TRBJ2-7, reads DSGVTQTPKHLITATGQRVTLRCSPRSGDLSVYWYQQSLDQGLQFLIQYYNGEERAKGNILERFSAQQFPDLHSELNLSSLELGDSALYFCASSVDLAGGPEEQYFGPGTRLTVT.

This clonotype has a count of ten or more. V usage is TRBV20-1 and J usage is TRBJ1-5; the D gene is possibly TRBD1 (6 bases). CDR1 is DFQATT and CDR2 is SNEGSKA in the germline V gene (reference sequence). This CDR3 comprises 15 residues. V was shortened by 3 bases and J by 2 bases, with 14 bases between the two germline ends. The CDR3 region is CSARDTGHRNQPQHF. In DNA form, the CDR3 reads TGCAGTGCTAGGGATACAGGGCATCGCAATCAGCCCCAGCATTTT.

This clonotype appeared many times. The V gene is TRBV12-5, the J gene TRBJ2-5, with D perhaps matching TRBD2 (6 bases). Germline V CDR1 and CDR2: LGHNT, FRNRAP. This CDR3 has 14 residues. V was pared by 4 bases and J by 2 bases, with 11 bases between. The CDR3 is CASGSGDLQETQYF. As DNA, the CDR3 is TGTGCTAGTGGTTCCGGGGACTTGCAAGAGACCCAGTACTTC.

The chain is built from TRBV4-1 and TRBJ1-3; 7 positions match TRBD1. The V and J ends lost 4 bases and 0 bases, in that order; junction bases with no gene match: 6. The CDR3 has 16 amino acids. The germline V gene has CDR1 MGHRA and CDR2 YSYEKL. The CDR3 loop is CASSRPTGSSGNTIYF. The CDR3 DNA is TGCGCCAGCAGCCGACCGACAGGGAGCTCTGGAAACACCATATATTTT.

This clonotype was detected ten times or more. The V call is TRBV28, the J call TRBJ2-7, with D perhaps TRBD1 (6 bases). The CDR3 consists of 18 residues. V was pared by 4 bases and J by 2 bases, with 24 bases between. Germline lookup yields CDR1 MDHEN and CDR2 SYDVKM. DNA of the CDR3: TGTGCCAGCAGTTCCAACCAACCCTTACGGGACAAAACCTACGAGCAGTACTTC. Translating it yields CASSSNQPLRDKTYEQYF.

The CDR3 region is CASSPRPAGETQYF. The CDR3 coding sequence is TGTGCCAGCAGTCCAAGACCAGCGGGGGAGACCCAGTACTTC. The rearrangement uses TRBV2 and TRBJ2-5, with 7 bases that match TRBD2. Germline trimming cut 5 bases from V and 5 bases from J; bases unmatched to any gene: 8. The CDR3 length is 14 residues. The germline CDR1 and CDR2 sequences are SNHLY and FYNNEI.

This clonotype was observed at least ten times. The chain couples TRBV20-1 to TRBJ2-3, with D possibly matching TRBD2 (5 bases). CDR1 and CDR2 from the germline V gene are DFQATT and SNEGSKA (reference sequence). This CDR3 comprises 14 residues. Trimming took 4 bases from V and 0 from J, leaving 11 bases between them. The CDR3 nucleotides read TGCAGTGCTACAGACTCTAGCAGCACAGATACGCAGTATTTT. Its translation: CSATDSSSTDTQYF.

This clonotype was seen repeatedly, ten times or more. The chain is built from TRBV5-1 and TRBJ1-6; maybe TRBD1 (5 bases). Trimming took 0 bases from V and 9 from J, leaving 10 bases between them. Germline lookup yields CDR1 SGHRS and CDR2 YFSETQ. CDR3 size: 14 residues. This CDR3 is CASSLEQGGSPLHF. The CDR3 nucleotides read TGCGCCAGCAGCTTGGAGCAGGGAGGTTCACCCCTCCACTTT.

This chain connects TRBV28 to TRBJ2-5; D gene uncertain. Trimming took off 3 bases at V and 9 bases at J, with 23 bases between the two ends. In germline, CDR1 is MDHEN, CDR2 SYDVKM. The CDR3 is 16 amino acids. Here the CDR3 reads CASSFEKEQPLESQYF. The CDR3 DNA reads TGTGCCAGCAGTTTCGAAAAAGAACAACCACTCGAGTCCCAGTACTTC.